This entry describes one TCR beta chain. These data belong to a study of cytomegalovirus exposure and HLA in healthy donors. Study-level information: HLA-typed donors were the source of about 81 million unique TCRs held in an early data release.

Primers: 60 Vbeta forward and 13 Jbeta reverse. Assay: immunoSEQ multiplex PCR; the TCRdb copy retains only in-frame clones and omits some. The data show around 180,000 clones, 85% seen once. Germline CDR1 SEHNR, CDR2 FQNEAQ (reference sequence). The CDR3 sequence is 14 residues long. Trimming pared 2 bases from V and 2 bases from J, leaving 9 bases between. The sequence was collected from a boy younger than 10 in good health and CMV-seronegative. The sequenced sample consisted of PBMCs. This chain uses TRBV7-9 with TRBJ1-2, with no clear D. The CDR3 DNA sequence: TGTGCCAGCAGCTTAAAGACGGGGAACTATGGCTACACCTTC. This sequence encodes CASSLKTGNYGYTF.